The 31 T cell receptor beta chains below all came from one sample that was sequenced in a study of blood T cell repertoires in COVID-19. Assay: immunoSEQ multiplex PCR; the TCRdb copy retains only in-frame clones and omits some. The table shows roughly 99,000 clones, with about three quarters occurring only once. The specimen was peripheral blood. The source is a man aged 65-85 years with acute or convalescent COVID-19.

In its sample, this clone was seen once. The chain carries TRBV11-2 and TRBJ1-2; weak D call: TRBD1 (5 bases). V dropped 5 bases and J dropped 4 bases, with 17 bases sitting between them. The CDR3 length is 15 residues. CDR1 and CDR2 from the germline V gene are SGHAT and FQNNGV. The CDR3 nucleotides read TGTGCCAGCAGCCTAGCTGGGGCAGGGATCTATGGCTACACCTTC. As protein: CASSLAGAGIYGYTF.

The chain is built from TRBV7-9 and TRBJ1-6, with a tentative D call TRBD1 (5 bases). Trimming cost V 2 bases and J 5 bases, with 10 bases left between them. The CDR3 runs to 15 residues. Germline CDR1 is SEHNR and CDR2 is FQNEAQ (reference sequence). The CDR3 reads CASSLSGSHNSPLHF. The CDR3 DNA follows: TGTGCCAGCAGCTTATCAGGGTCCCATAATTCACCCCTCCACTTT.

V and J are TRBV12-3 or TRBV12-4 and TRBJ1-5; D possibly corresponds to TRBD1 (5 bases). The CDR3 spans 13 residues. V lost 7 bases and J lost 2, with 9 bases in between. The CDR3 sequence is CASNQGGNQPQHF. Written as DNA, the CDR3 is TGTGCCAGCAATCAGGGCGGCAATCAGCCCCAGCATTTT.

The chain uses TRBV11-1 and TRBJ1-1, with 9 bases that match TRBD1. The V gene's germline CDR1 is SGHAT and CDR2 FQDESV (reference sequence). Trimming took 1 base from V and 4 from J; bases not matched to a gene: 4. The CDR3 has 15 amino acids. CDR3 residues: CASSLGGQGFTEAFF. The CDR3 DNA reads as TGTGCCAGCAGCTTAGGGGGACAGGGCTTCACTGAAGCTTTCTTT.

The genes are TRBV19 and TRBJ2-7; 9 bases agree with TRBD1. CDR3 length equals 15 residues. Germline loops: CDR1 LNHDA, CDR2 SQIVND (reference sequence). The V and J ends lost 5 bases and 2 bases, in that order; junction bases with no gene match: 7. This chain's CDR3 is CASSLAGQGTYEQYF. The CDR3, as DNA: TGTGCCAGTAGTCTGGCGGGACAGGGCACCTACGAGCAGTACTTC.

Only one count was recorded for this clone. The gene calls are TRBV19 and TRBJ1-2; D may be TRBD1 (6 bases). The germline gives CDR1 LNHDA, CDR2 SQIVND (reference sequence). This CDR3 contains 15 residues. V gave up 6 bases and J gave up 4 bases, with 18 bases separating them. This CDR3 is CASSAGGGRFYGYTF. For the CDR3, the DNA is TGTGCCAGTAGCGCCGGTGGGGGCCGATTCTATGGCTACACCTTC.

This chain uses TRBV10-1 with TRBJ2-3; 7 bases map to TRBD2. The CDR3 extends over 14 amino acids. V lost 3 bases, J lost 4 bases, and 4 bases stayed unmatched. Germline V lookup: CDR1 WNHNN, CDR2 SYGVQD (reference sequence). The CDR3 DNA follows: TGCGCCAGCAGTGAAAGCGGGGAGGCAGATACGCAGTATTTT. This encodes CASSESGEADTQYF.

This clone was seen only a few times. CDR3 protein: CASTSAASNSPLHF. In DNA, the CDR3 is TGTGCCAGCACCTCGGCGGCCTCTAATTCACCCCTCCACTTT. The chain couples TRBV27 to TRBJ1-6; D is ambiguous. CDR1 is MNHEY, CDR2 SMNVEV, per germline (reference sequence). Trimming removed 7 bases from V and 6 bases from J, with 13 bases in between. The CDR3 covers 14 residues.

This sequence joins TRBV20-1 and TRBJ2-1, with D unclear. CDR1 and CDR2 (germline): DFQATT, SNEGSKA (reference sequence). Trimming cost V 1 base and J 7 bases, with 5 bases left between them. CDR3 length: 11 amino acids. In DNA, the CDR3 is TGCAGTGCTAGAGTCAGGAATGAGCAGTTCTTC. Encoded protein: CSARVRNEQFF.

V is TRBV4-1 and J is TRBJ1-3; TRBD1 is a possible D gene (5 bases). V lost 0 bases to trimming and J lost 0 bases, with 9 bases between them. The germline gives CDR1 MGHRA, CDR2 YSYEKL. The CDR3 sequence is 16 residues long. CDR3 in DNA: TGCGCCAGCAGCCAAGAGGAGACAGTCTCTGGAAACACCATATATTTT. This gives the protein CASSQEETVSGNTIYF.

The chain couples TRBV5-1 to TRBJ1-2; no firm D call. CDR3 length: 15 residues. Germline V gene data show CDR1 as SGHRS and CDR2 as YFSETQ. Between the trimmed V and J ends, which lost 0 bases and 0 bases, there was a span of 9 bases. The CDR3 nucleotides are TGCGCCAGCAGCTTGGACTCCTCTACTAACTATGGCTACACCTTC. Its translation: CASSLDSSTNYGYTF.

The gene calls are TRBV11-2 and TRBJ2-5; tentative D call: TRBD2 (6 bases). Between the trimmed V and J ends, which lost 5 bases and 7 bases, there was a span of 17 bases. CDR3 length: 14 residues. Germline V gene lookup returns CDR1 SGHAT and CDR2 FQNNGV. The CDR3 bases are TGTGCCAGCAGCCCAGCGGGCGGTCCGGGGACCCAGTACTTC. Translating it yields CASSPAGGPGTQYF.

CDR3 coding DNA: TGTGCCAGCAGCTCACGGACAGGGGGTCCCTCTGGGGCCAACGTCCTGACTTTC. Amino acids: CASSSRTGGPSGANVLTF. This chain uses TRBV7-9 with TRBJ2-6, with 10 positions matching TRBD1. The CDR3 is 18 residues long. Looked up from germline, CDR1 is SEHNR and CDR2 is FQNEAQ (reference sequence). Trimming at V came to 4 bases and at J to 0 bases, leaving 6 bases not matched to a gene.

The chain joins TRBV10-3 to TRBJ2-1; D call uncertain. With 5 bases removed from V and 8 bases from J, the gap between germline ends came to 10 bases. The CDR3 loop spans 12 amino acids. CDR1 is ENHRY, CDR2 SYGVKD, per germline. The chain's CDR3 is CAISSLSHEQFF. The CDR3 DNA reads as TGTGCCATCAGTTCCCTAAGCCATGAGCAGTTCTTC.

The genes are TRBV15 and TRBJ2-7, with TRBD1 matching over 11 bases. The CDR3 length is 19 residues. V lost 0 bases to trimming and J lost 0 bases; unmatched junction nucleotides: 10. Per germline, CDR1 LNHNV and CDR2 YYDKDF (reference sequence). CDR3 bases: TGTGCCACCAGCAGAGATGCAGGACAGGGGGCCTCTAGCTCCTACGAGCAGTACTTC. Its protein is CATSRDAGQGASSSYEQYF.

The chain employs TRBV18 and TRBJ2-5; maybe TRBD1 (6 bases). The CDR3 runs 15 residues. Germline CDR1 KGHSH, CDR2 LQKENI. The V end was cut by 3 bases, the J end by 2 bases, with 13 bases between. The CDR3 reads CASSPGRTAQETQYF. Written as DNA, the CDR3 is TGTGCCAGCTCACCCGGACGGACAGCGCAAGAGACCCAGTACTTC. Together with reference TRBV18 and TRBJ2-5, the CDR3 gives the full variable domain: NAGVMQNPRHLVRRRGQEARLRCSPMKGHSHVYWYRQLPEEGLKFMVYLQKENIIDESGMPKERFSAEFPKEGPSILRIQQVVRGDSAAYFCASSPGRTAQETQYFGPGTRLLVL.

This clone was counted a few times. This chain uses TRBV5-6 with TRBJ1-3; no firm D call. V lost 2 bases to trimming and J lost 0 bases, with 9 bases between them. The CDR3 covers 15 residues. The germline CDR1 and CDR2 sequences are SGHDT and YYEEEE. CDR3 sequence (DNA): TGTGCCAGCAGCTTCCCTAAATTCTCTGGAAACACCATATATTTT. Translation gives CASSFPKFSGNTIYF.

This rearrangement joins TRBV19 to TRBJ2-2, with D maybe TRBD1 (6 bases). V lost 3 bases to trimming and J lost 5 bases, with 10 bases between them. Germline assignment: CDR1 LNHDA and CDR2 SQIVND (reference sequence). This CDR3 has 14 amino acids. CDR3 in DNA: TGTGCCAGTAGTATTACAGGGAGTACCGGGGAGCTGTTTTTT. It codes for CASSITGSTGELFF.

The chain combines TRBV3-1 (or the pseudogene TRBV3-2) with TRBJ2-1; D gene uncertain. Germline V gene lookup returns CDR1 LGHDT and CDR2 YNNKEL (reference sequence). Trimming took 1 base from V and 6 from J, leaving 7 bases between them. The CDR3 contains 13 residues. The CDR3 here is CASSQGGTNEQFF. The CDR3, as DNA: TGTGCCAGCAGCCAAGGCGGAACCAATGAGCAGTTCTTC.

CDR3 loop: CASSVSWTGNTGELFF. CDR3 DNA: TGTGCCAGCAGCGTTTCATGGACAGGGAACACCGGGGAGCTGTTTTTT. This chain connects TRBV9 to TRBJ2-2, with 7 bases lining up with TRBD1. Germline lookup yields CDR1 SGDLS and CDR2 YYNGEE. The CDR3 is 16 amino acids. V trimming: 2 bases; J trimming: 1 base; junction bases outside the gene matches: 5.

This rearrangement joins TRBV6-5 to TRBJ2-7; 8 bases fit TRBD1. J was trimmed by 2 bases and V by 0 bases; bases with no gene match: 3. Germline V gene lookup returns CDR1 MNHEY and CDR2 SVGAGI. The CDR3 totals 15 residues. CDR3 nucleotides: TGTGCCAGCAGTTACTCGGACAGGGATCCCTACGAGCAGTACTTC. Translated: CASSYSDRDPYEQYF.

The rearrangement joins TRBV5-4 to TRBJ1-2; TRBD1 matches 7 bases. J was trimmed by 6 bases and V by 1 base; bases with no gene match: 3. This CDR3 has 13 residues. Per germline, CDR1 SGHNT and CDR2 YYREEE (reference sequence). The DNA for the CDR3 is TGTGCCAGCAGCTTGCAGGGGGGCGATGGCTACACCTTC. This codes for CASSLQGGDGYTF.

This clone has only one observation. The chain is built from TRBV19 and TRBJ1-5; D is undetermined. Trimming took off 3 bases at V and 0 bases at J, with 9 bases between the two ends. CDR1 and CDR2 from the germline V gene are LNHDA and SQIVND (reference sequence). This CDR3 has 15 amino acids. The CDR3 DNA reads as TGTGCCAGTAGTATCAAGGCGGATAGCAATCAGCCCCAGCATTTT. Its protein product is CASSIKADSNQPQHF. Filled out from reference TRBV19 and TRBJ1-5, the complete variable domain reads DGGITQSPKYLFRKEGQNVTLSCEQNLNHDAMYWYRQDPGQGLRLIYYSQIVNDFQKGDIAEGYSVSREKKESFPLTVTSAQKNPTAFYLCASSIKADSNQPQHFGDGTRLSIL.

The chain has TRBV10-3 and TRBJ2-3; 14 bases fit TRBD2. Germline V gene data show CDR1 as ENHRY and CDR2 as SYGVKD. CDR3 size: 13 residues. The V segment lost 9 bases and the J segment 5 bases; nucleotides outside the gene matches: 1. CDR3 bases: TGTGCCATTGGACTAGCGGGGGGAGATACGCAGTATTTT. This translates into CAIGLAGGDTQYF.

In DNA form, the CDR3 reads TGTGCCAGCAGCGGAGGGGGGGGCAAGGGCAATCAGCCCCAGCATTTT. It encodes CASSGGGGKGNQPQHF. V gene TRBV7-9 combines with J gene TRBJ1-5, with D possibly being TRBD1 (6 bases). Germline lookup yields CDR1 SEHNR and CDR2 FQNEAQ (reference sequence). The germline V and J ends were trimmed by 5 bases and 2 bases, with 16 bases remaining between them. The CDR3 contains 16 residues.

The chain carries TRBV9 and TRBJ2-4, with 9 nucleotides matching TRBD2. This CDR3 has 13 amino acids. J lost 9 bases, V lost 0 bases, and 1 base had no gene match. Germline loops: CDR1 SGDLS, CDR2 YYNGEE. Here the CDR3 DNA reads TGTGCCAGCAGCGTAGAAGCGGGGGGCATTCAGTACTTC. Translation gives CASSVEAGGIQYF.

This clone was picked up one time. The chain has TRBV24-1 and TRBJ1-4; TRBD1 matches 7 bases. V gave up 1 base and J gave up 0 bases; unmatched junction bases: 7. Germline CDR1 reads KGHDR; CDR2 reads SFDVKD. CDR3 length equals 18 residues. As DNA, the CDR3 is TGTGCCACCAGTGATTTTCCGACAGGGTTTTCAACTAATGAAAAACTGTTTTTT. Translated: CATSDFPTGFSTNEKLFF.

This clone was seen a single time. The gene calls are TRBV6-5 and TRBJ1-2; 7 nucleotides match TRBD1. The trim removed 6 bases at V and 4 bases at J, leaving 8 bases unmatched. CDR3 length equals 14 residues. CDR1 and CDR2 from the germline V gene are MNHEY and SVGAGI. CDR3 region: CASSSQGVGYGYTF. DNA for the CDR3: TGTGCCAGCAGCTCTCAGGGGGTAGGCTATGGCTACACCTTC.

The V call is TRBV2, the J call TRBJ2-1; 8 nucleotides agree with TRBD2. Germline loops: CDR1 SNHLY, CDR2 FYNNEI. There are 13 residues in the CDR3. Trimming at V came to 6 bases and at J to 10 bases, leaving 8 bases not matched to a gene. CDR3: CASRWRGVGEQFF. CDR3 sequence (DNA): TGTGCCAGCAGGTGGCGGGGGGTCGGAGAGCAGTTCTTC.

The rearrangement uses TRBV4-3 and TRBJ1-5; weak D call: TRBD1 (5 bases). Germline V gene data show CDR1 as LGHNA and CDR2 as YSLEER. The CDR3 is 15 amino acids. The V end was cut by 0 bases, the J end by 7 bases, with 13 bases between. CDR3 DNA sequence: TGCGCCAGCAGCCAAGATATTGGGGGGGGGCAGCCCCAGCATTTT. Its translation is CASSQDIGGGQPQHF.

The chain combines TRBV7-2 with TRBJ1-6; 8 bases align to TRBD1. CDR3 length: 16 residues. CDR1 and CDR2 from the germline V gene are SGHTA and FQGNSA. Germline trimming cut 6 bases from V and 7 bases from J; bases unmatched to any gene: 11. The CDR3 region has the DNA TGTGCCAGCAGGCCGGGACAGGACTTGGGCAATTCACCCCTCCACTTT. Its protein product is CASRPGQDLGNSPLHF. Full variable domain (outside the CDR3, taken from reference TRBV7-2 and TRBJ1-6): GAGVSQSPSNKVTEKGKDVELRCDPISGHTALYWYRQSLGQGLEFLIYFQGNSAPDKSGLPSDRFSAERTGGSVSTLTIQRTQQEDSAVYLCASRPGQDLGNSPLHFGNGTRLTVT.